The next 17 T cell receptor beta chains were all read from a single sample in a study of blood T cell repertoires in COVID-19. Here immunoSEQ multiplex PCR was the method, and the copy in TCRdb shows in-frame clones only, minus some. This table has about 74,000 clones, approximately 85% appearing once. The sequenced sample consisted of peripheral blood. The origin of the receptors is a man aged 45-65 years with acute or convalescent COVID-19.

A single count supports this clone. The V call is TRBV5-1, the J call TRBJ2-1; D remains unclear. The V end was cut by 1 base, the J end by 1 base, with 6 bases between. This CDR3 comprises 14 residues. The germline CDR1 and CDR2 sequences are SGHRS and YFSETQ. The CDR3 DNA is TGCGCCAGCAGCTTGATACTGTCCTACAATGAGCAGTTCTTC. Its translation is CASSLILSYNEQFF.

The chain uses TRBV27 and TRBJ1-6, with TRBD1 matching over 7 bases. Germline CDR1 is MNHEY and CDR2 is SMNVEV (reference sequence). The CDR3 has 15 residues. V gave up 4 bases and J gave up 9 bases; unmatched junction bases: 9. CDR3 DNA sequence: TGTGCCAGCAGTTCCCGGGACAGCGGAGGTTCACCCCTCCACTTT. This sequence encodes CASSSRDSGGSPLHF.

The chain joins TRBV6-1 to TRBJ1-2; 7 nucleotides line up with TRBD1. V lost 3 bases and J lost 5; bases outside the gene matches: 9. Germline V lookup: CDR1 MNHNS, CDR2 SASEGT. The CDR3 is made up of 15 amino acids. CDR3: CASSDQRGLGYGYTF. The DNA for the CDR3 is TGTGCCAGCAGTGACCAAAGGGGGCTGGGGTATGGCTACACCTTC.

The chain recombines TRBV5-1 with TRBJ2-3; 8 bases match TRBD1. This CDR3 contains 17 residues. The germline CDR1 and CDR2 sequences are SGHRS and YFSETQ. V was clipped by 0 bases and J by 3 bases; unmatched bases: 9. CDR3 sequence (DNA): TGCGCCAGCAGCTTGGAAAGGACAGGGCACAGGACAGATACGCAGTATTTT. Protein product: CASSLERTGHRTDTQYF.

The V call is TRBV10-1, the J call TRBJ2-3; the match to TRBD2 covers 8 bases. V lost 3 bases, J lost 0 bases, and 2 bases stayed unmatched. The CDR3 has 15 amino acids. Germline V gene lookup returns CDR1 WNHNN and CDR2 SYGVQD (reference sequence). The CDR3 protein is CASSDERGSTDTQYF. In DNA form, the CDR3 reads TGCGCCAGCAGTGATGAGCGGGGGAGCACAGATACGCAGTATTTT.

V and J are TRBV2 and TRBJ2-2; D may be TRBD1 (6 bases). The germline CDR1 and CDR2 sequences are SNHLY and FYNNEI. With 7 bases removed from V and 7 bases from J, the gap between germline ends came to 19 bases. This CDR3 spans 15 amino acids. CDR3 sequence reads: CASNRAVSFGGELFF. The CDR3 DNA is TGTGCCAGCAACAGGGCTGTTAGTTTCGGCGGGGAGCTGTTTTTT.

This clone showed up just once. The chain is built from TRBV7-3 and TRBJ2-1; the match to TRBD2 covers 12 bases. The CDR3 length is 15 residues. Germline CDR1 SGHTA, CDR2 FQGTGA. The junction had 3 bases not matched to a gene; V was cut back by 5 bases and J by 4 bases. The CDR3 region is CASSATSGGYNEQFF. CDR3 nucleotide sequence: TGTGCCAGCAGCGCAACTAGCGGGGGGTACAATGAGCAGTTCTTC.

The chain combines TRBV24-1 with TRBJ2-2; 8 nucleotides line up with TRBD1. The V and J ends lost 3 bases and 1 base, in that order; junction bases with no gene match: 0. The CDR3 has 15 residues. Germline lookup yields CDR1 KGHDR and CDR2 SFDVKD. The CDR3 region is CATSDGTGNTGELFF. CDR3 sequence (DNA): TGTGCCACCAGTGATGGGACAGGGAACACCGGGGAGCTGTTTTTT.

This clone came up once. The V and J genes are TRBV12-5 and TRBJ1-1; tentative D call: TRBD1 (6 bases). In germline, CDR1 is LGHNT, CDR2 FRNRAP. CDR3 length: 11 residues. With 7 bases removed from V and 8 bases from J, the gap between germline ends came to 11 bases. Here the CDR3 reads CASANDREAFF. DNA for the CDR3: TGTGCTAGTGCCAATGACAGGGAAGCTTTCTTT.

The chain links TRBV9 to TRBJ2-3; possible D gene TRBD2, 6 bases. V was trimmed by 7 bases and J by 1 base, leaving 25 bases between them. The CDR3 is 18 residues long. Germline V gene sequence: CDR1 SGDLS, CDR2 YYNGEE. In DNA, the CDR3 is TGTGCCAGCGACAGTGGAGGAGGGACCCCGACAGGCACAGATACGCAGTATTTT. This codes for CASDSGGGTPTGTDTQYF.

The rearrangement joins TRBV5-4 to TRBJ1-3, with TRBD1 as a possible D gene (5 bases). CDR3 length: 14 amino acids. Trimming took 3 bases from V and 3 from J, leaving 10 bases between them. Looked up from germline, CDR1 is SGHNT and CDR2 is YYREEE (reference sequence). The CDR3 sequence is CASSSQGNGNTIYF. CDR3 nucleotide sequence: TGTGCCAGCAGCTCGCAGGGCAATGGAAACACCATATATTTT.

J is TRBJ2-3 and V is TRBV4-1; tentative D call: TRBD2 (6 bases). Germline assignment: CDR1 MGHRA and CDR2 YSYEKL. The CDR3 sequence is 14 residues long. V was shortened by 1 base and J by 7 bases, with 12 bases between the two germline ends. CDR3 sequence reads: CASSQGGGYNTQYF. The CDR3 nucleotides read TGCGCCAGCAGCCAAGGGGGAGGTTATAATACGCAGTATTTT.

The V and J genes are TRBV7-2 and TRBJ1-5, with a weak D call TRBD1 (5 bases). The CDR3 is made up of 13 amino acids. V lost 5 bases, J lost 7 bases, and 12 bases lay in between. Germline V gives CDR1 SGHTA, CDR2 FQGNSA. DNA of the CDR3: TGTGCCAGCAGCACCAGGGTAAGCCAGCCCCAGCATTTT. Its translation is CASSTRVSQPQHF.

With regard to this clone: Its ends do not fully match the called genes, so a read error is possible. CDR3 DNA: TGTGCTAGCAGCCCTTCTACCTTGTATACTGACTCCTACAATGAGCAGTTCTTC. Its translation: CASSPSTLYTDSYNEQFF. The rearrangement links TRBV7-7 to TRBJ2-1; D gene unclear. CDR3 length: 18 amino acids. Germline V gene sequence: CDR1 SSHAT, CDR2 FNYEAQ (reference sequence).

This clone rates as medium-sized (0.01 to 0.1%). This chain's CDR3 is CASKSGQLSHYQPQHF. DNA for the CDR3: TGTGCCAGCAAATCGGGACAGTTATCCCACTATCAGCCCCAGCATTTT. V usage is TRBV2 and J usage is TRBJ1-5; TRBD1 matches 7 bases. This CDR3 is 16 amino acids long. Germline CDR1 reads SNHLY; CDR2 reads FYNNEI. With V trimmed by 7 bases and J by 5 bases, 14 bases remained unmatched.

In its sample, this clone was seen a few times. This chain uses TRBV2 with TRBJ1-1; 11 bases match TRBD1. CDR1 is SNHLY and CDR2 is FYNNEI in the germline V gene. V lost 5 bases, J lost 1 base, and 6 bases stayed unmatched. The length of the CDR3 is 16 residues. DNA of the CDR3: TGTGCCAGCAGTTCCGGGACAGGGGGGTGGAACACTGAAGCTTTCTTT. It specifies CASSSGTGGWNTEAFF.

V gene TRBV19 combines with J gene TRBJ1-1; D is ambiguous. This CDR3 is built from 13 residues. Trimming removed 3 bases from V and 0 bases from J, with 5 bases in between. CDR1 and CDR2 from the germline V gene are LNHDA and SQIVND (reference sequence). The CDR3 DNA is TGTGCCAGTAGTATCCAGGTGAACACTGAAGCTTTCTTT. Residues: CASSIQVNTEAFF. The full variable domain, completed using reference TRBV19 and TRBJ1-1, is DGGITQSPKYLFRKEGQNVTLSCEQNLNHDAMYWYRQDPGQGLRLIYYSQIVNDFQKGDIAEGYSVSREKKESFPLTVTSAQKNPTAFYLCASSIQVNTEAFFGQGTRLTVV.